The rows below give T cell receptor beta chains drawn from one sample of a study of a mutant IDH1 vaccine in newly diagnosed glioma. The table came from immunoSEQ multiplex PCR; TCRdb's copy has only in-frame clones and leaves some out. The repertoire has some 64,000 clones, roughly 80% of them found once; the top ten carry roughly 9.5%. The antigens for these receptors are not known. The sample in question was PBMCs, obtained from a glioma patient whose treatment included an IDH1 peptide vaccine. The receptors come from a woman in her forties or fifties with glioma. CDR3s include the opening cysteine and the closing phenylalanine or tryptophan.

TRBV29-1	TRBJ1-4	CSVGGVRGEKLFF
TRBV5-6	TRBJ2-7	CASGLGGQGYSGGSYEQYF
TRBV4-3	TRBJ1-2	CASSQDRRGDYGYTF
TRBV5-1	TRBJ2-6	CASSSDRLSGANVLTF
TRBV7-9	TRBJ2-5	CASSFSRAQGETQYF
TRBV9	TRBJ2-7	CASSVGETQGDEQYF
TRBV7-9	TRBJ1-4	CASSFGQGRLFF
TRBV30	TRBJ2-7	CAWSNGAQGKQYF
TRBV7-7	TRBJ2-5	CASSLVDQGARQTQYF
TRBV19	TRBJ1-1	CASSYTGGKAEAFF
TRBV20-1	TRBJ1-1	CSAPRGTEAFF
TRBV29-1	TRBJ1-2	CSVAGQGARYGYTF
TRBV5-6	TRBJ1-1	CASSHGRLEAFF
TRBV2	TRBJ1-2	CASKMQLGGGYTF
TRBV27	TRBJ1-1	CASGWGGLGTEAFF
TRBV11-1	TRBJ2-7	CASSQRDKVYEQYF
TRBV6-5	TRBJ2-1	CASTRQSSYNEQFF
TRBV4-2	TRBJ1-6	CASSQESGGFYNSPLHF
TRBV5-3	TRBJ2-6	CARSCLGHPHSGANVLTF
TRBV28	TRBJ1-4	CASISGTNEKLFF
TRBV27	TRBJ2-7	CASSLNRGSGEQYF
TRBV30	TRBJ2-5	CAWSVRGETQYF
TRBV4-1	TRBJ2-3	CASSQNVGTQGSDTQYF
TRBV11-2	TRBJ1-2	CASSLDPQGTYGYTF
TRBV9	TRBJ2-5	CASSPGGRQETQYF
TRBV4-2	TRBJ2-2	CASSRPEHTGELFF
TRBV11-2	TRBJ2-5	CASSLSRLAGGRETQYF
TRBV6-5	TRBJ1-1	CASRTGPLNTEAFF
TRBV11-2	TRBJ1-2	CASSLGWGGPTF
TRBV5-6	TRBJ1-2	CASTPGGINYGYTF
TRBV11-2	TRBJ2-7	CASSARQGWQYF
TRBV6-5	TRBJ1-2	CASSYSTGANYGYTF
TRBV23-1	TRBJ1-1	CASSQDPIEAFF
TRBV7-9	TRBJ2-2	CASSSIRGARGELFF
TRBV6-5	TRBJ2-1	CASSPTSALNNEQFF
TRBV19	TRBJ1-6	CASSQGGNSPLHF
TRBV6-5	TRBJ1-2	CASSPRESHGYTF
TRBV9	TRBJ1-2	CASSDRQISHGYTF
TRBV11-3	TRBJ1-5	CASSLGGQTNQPQHF
TRBV6-5	TRBJ1-2	CASLDNYGYTF
TRBV27	TRBJ1-6	CASRQGWNYNSPLHF
TRBV11-2	TRBJ1-3	CASSLDKMGSSGNTIYF
TRBV7-9	TRBJ2-3	CASSHISGGGADTQYF